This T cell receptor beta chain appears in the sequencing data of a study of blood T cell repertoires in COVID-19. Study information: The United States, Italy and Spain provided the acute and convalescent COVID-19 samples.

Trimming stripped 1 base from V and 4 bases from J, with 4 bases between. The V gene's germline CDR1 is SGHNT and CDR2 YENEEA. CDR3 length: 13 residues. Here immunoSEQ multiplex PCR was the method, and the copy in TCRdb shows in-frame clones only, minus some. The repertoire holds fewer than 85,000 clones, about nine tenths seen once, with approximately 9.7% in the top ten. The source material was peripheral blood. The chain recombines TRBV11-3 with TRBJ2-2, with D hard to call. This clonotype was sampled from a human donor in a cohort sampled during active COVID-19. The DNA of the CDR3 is TGTGCCAGCAGCTTAGTTATCACCGGGGAGCTGTTTTTT. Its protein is CASSLVITGELFF.